This T cell receptor beta chain originates from a study of shared clonotypes between healthy human individuals. Only in-frame clones appear in the TCRdb table, and some are missing; sequencing was by immunoSEQ multiplex PCR. The table includes 950,000 to 1,100,000 clones, under 80% detected once. V was clipped by 2 bases and J by 3 bases, with 12 bases between them. This CDR3 has 14 amino acids. Germline loops: CDR1 SGHDT, CDR2 YYEEEE. V and J are TRBV5-6 and TRBJ2-7; D is possibly TRBD2 (6 bases). Sequences were obtained from memory CD4+ T cells sorted from blood. Described subset: CD45RA-negative fraction. This TCR derives from a man between 18 and 29 years old in good health. CDR3 DNA sequence: TGTGCCAGCAGCTTTTTGGGGGGTTTCTACGAGCAGTACTTC. Protein: CASSFLGGFYEQYF.